This is a list of T cell receptor beta chains from one sample in a study of cytomegalovirus exposure and HLA in healthy donors. Assay used: immunoSEQ multiplex PCR; TCRdb lists only in-frame clones, some missing. Of 95,000 to 120,000 clones detected, 90% to 97% appear once; the ten largest clones hold roughly 0.66%. Material: PBMCs. These receptor sequences come from a woman under 30 in good health and CMV-seronegative. The CDR3 runs from the conserved cysteine through the conserved F or W. Clone size appears in some rows only: once, few, many, or a class for an expanded clone.

clone size	CDR3 length	V gene	J gene	CDR3 protein
.	14	TRBV7-2	TRBJ1-1	CASSLPQENTEAFF
.	14	TRBV5-1	TRBJ1-2	CASSLNRELRGYTF
.	19	TRBV18	TRBJ1-2	CASSPLLGRDRRNDYGYTF
.	14	TRBV9	TRBJ2-7	CASSPRTGSYEQYF
.	15	TRBV28	TRBJ2-1	CASNAGTVSYNEQFF
.	17	TRBV9	TRBJ2-1	CASSPTWTSGERNEQFF
.	14	TRBV10-3	TRBJ1-2	CAIREYTGSGGYTF
.	15	TRBV28	TRBJ1-2	CASSFPHRDPYGYTF
.	19	TRBV27	TRBJ2-1	CASSSPHGTGTPIQDEQFF
.	17	TRBV5-4	TRBJ2-4	CASSLAASGGSGNIQYF
.	17	TRBV19	TRBJ2-5	CASSIEGLAGAQETQYF
.	14	TRBV28	TRBJ1-5	CASSTDRSIQPQHF
once	12	TRBV6-5	TRBJ1-1	CASSYSRGRAFF
.	16	TRBV19	TRBJ1-5	CASSIGPSPSNQPQHF
.	14	TRBV2	TRBJ2-3	CASMGTLFLDTQYF
.	12	TRBV6-1	TRBJ2-3	CASSENSDTQYF
.	16	TRBV16	TRBJ1-6	CASSPAPGTVNSPLHF
.	17	TRBV5-6	TRBJ2-5	CASSSRTSGGYQETQYF
few	11	TRBV2	TRBJ2-1	CAVGVGNEQFF
.	12	TRBV19	TRBJ2-1	CASSIAGWEQFF
.	14	TRBV18	TRBJ2-7	CASSPDRGLNEQYF
once	11	TRBV29-1	TRBJ1-1	CSVAQGAEAFF
.	13	TRBV4-1	TRBJ1-1	CASSPNMNTEAFF
once	12	TRBV18	TRBJ2-1	CASSPLKGGQFF
.	14	TRBV5-1	TRBJ2-1	CASSLGQAYNEQFF
.	11	TRBV6-5	TRBJ1-5	CASSPGGAQHF
.	15	TRBV5-1	TRBJ2-7	CASSKQGAGFGEQYF
.	18	TRBV4-3	TRBJ1-3	CASSQERYGVVSGNTIYF
.	14	TRBV4-3	TRBJ1-1	CASSHDRSNTEAFF
.	15	TRBV5-4	TRBJ2-7	CASSLPGGTSYEQYF
once	15	TRBV5-1	TRBJ2-2	CASSLNQGKAGELFF
.	13	TRBV28	TRBJ2-7	CASRQGGIYEQYF
.	13	TRBV18	TRBJ1-5	CASSPKQGQPQHF
.	16	TRBV27	TRBJ2-3	CASSLRSSGGTDTQYF
.	14	TRBV5-1	TRBJ2-3	CASSIQGSTDTQYF
medium-sized	16	TRBV5-6	TRBJ2-7	CASSVPGQGENYEQYF
.	16	TRBV2	TRBJ1-1	CASSLRGTGMNTEAFF
.	19	TRBV6-1	TRBJ1-4	CASSEFAPQAFSTNEKLFF
.	17	TRBV7-9	TRBJ2-5	CASSLGTSGEYQETQYF
.	13	TRBV9	TRBJ1-2	CASSVGSRGGYTF
.	16	TRBV13	TRBJ2-3	CASSAGLAVLTDTQYF
.	13	TRBV7-6	TRBJ2-7	CASSSRGVYEQYF
.	15	TRBV14	TRBJ2-5	CASSQDQGQQETQYF
.	14	TRBV28	TRBJ1-2	CASSQQGPIYGYTF
.	15	TRBV5-1	TRBJ1-2	CASSPAAGQYYGYTF
.	14	TRBV6-5	TRBJ1-1	CASSSTGPNTEAFF
.	15	TRBV7-8	TRBJ1-2	CASSANLGQGYGYTF
.	14	TRBV7-2	TRBJ1-2	CASSPGQDYYGYTF
.	18	TRBV7-8	TRBJ1-1	CASSPYRSIDREGTEAFF
once	15	TRBV19	TRBJ1-5	CASSISGVPNQPQHF
.	15	TRBV23-1	TRBJ1-1	CASSQSKHSNTEAFF
.	14	TRBV6-5	TRBJ2-2	CASLGQPDAGELFF
.	15	TRBV5-6	TRBJ1-1	CASSRTTGAWAEAFF
once	15	TRBV18	TRBJ2-3	CASSPGAGLTDTQYF
.	15	TRBV4-1	TRBJ1-2	CASSQAGGTVYGYTF
.	18	TRBV11-3	TRBJ2-1	CASSLKGPLGGGYNEQFF
.	17	TRBV10-3	TRBJ2-1	CAISRTSGGAQGNEQFF
.	18	TRBV13	TRBJ2-5	CASSLGWDSTSLQETQYF
.	16	TRBV28	TRBJ1-4	CASSFVGGGSNEKLFF